What follows are 29 T cell receptor beta chains derived from one specimen sequenced in a study of technical replicates of blood from a few donors. The method was immunoSEQ multiplex PCR; TCRdb's version includes in-frame clones alone and lacks a portion of them. There are tens of thousands of clones in the sample; roughly 92% occur only once, and 4.5% to 5% lies in the top ten. The sample comprised PBMCs. Every receptor here comes from a human donor in good health. Some clones in this sample may be carry-over from other donors' samples.

This clone was seen a single time. V is TRBV7-3 and J is TRBJ1-1; D is possibly TRBD1 (5 bases). Per germline, CDR1 SGHTA and CDR2 FQGTGA. The CDR3 totals 14 residues. The ends were cut back, 4 bases at V and 6 bases at J, with 15 bases in the middle. CDR3 bases: TGTGCCAGCAGCTCACCAGGGTTAATCGCTGAAGCTTTCTTT. Translating gives CASSSPGLIAEAFF.

This sequence joins TRBV6-5 and TRBJ1-1; D is perhaps TRBD1 (5 bases). The length of the CDR3 is 13 residues. V was pared by 6 bases and J by 3 bases, with 11 bases between. Germline CDR1 reads MNHEY; CDR2 reads SVGAGI. The CDR3 sequence: CASSSDRDTEAFF. CDR3 DNA sequence: TGTGCCAGCAGCTCCGACAGAGACACTGAAGCTTTCTTT.

CDR3 loop: CASRGGTGAGANVLTF. In DNA form, the CDR3 reads TGTGCCAGCAGGGGGGGGACAGGGGCTGGGGCCAACGTCCTGACTTTC. This sequence joins TRBV2 and TRBJ2-6, with TRBD1 matching over 10 bases. There are 16 residues in the CDR3. J gave up 2 bases and V 6 bases, and 4 bases lay outside the gene matches. Germline values: CDR1 SNHLY, CDR2 FYNNEI. Filled out from reference TRBV2 and TRBJ2-6, the complete variable domain reads EPEVTQTPSHQVTQMGQEVILRCVPISNHLYFYWYRQILGQKVEFLVSFYNNEISEKSEIFDDQFSVERPDGSNFTLKIRSTKLEDSAMYFCASRGGTGAGANVLTFGAGSRLTVL.

This chain joins TRBV10-2 and TRBJ2-3; possible D gene TRBD1, 5 bases. Germline CDR1 is WSHSY and CDR2 is SAAADI. The V and J ends lost 0 bases and 4 bases respectively, with 11 bases between them. The CDR3 spans 15 residues. The CDR3: CASSESIRVPDTQYF. Written as DNA, the CDR3 is TGCGCCAGCAGTGAGTCGATCAGGGTACCAGATACGCAGTATTTT.

The genes are TRBV10-3 and TRBJ1-1; 10 nucleotides agree with TRBD1. The junction had 5 bases not matched to a gene; V was cut back by 11 bases and J by 8 bases. CDR1 and CDR2 from the germline V gene are ENHRY and SYGVKD. The CDR3 spans 11 residues. Here the CDR3 reads CAAGTGDEAFF. The CDR3 nucleotides are TGTGCCGCGGGGACAGGGGACGAAGCTTTCTTT.

The chain uses TRBV19 and TRBJ2-1; perhaps TRBD2 as D (5 bases). CDR1 LNHDA and CDR2 SQIVND come from the germline V gene (reference sequence). The CDR3 covers 14 residues. V shed 1 base and J shed 8 bases, with 12 bases lying between them. DNA of the CDR3: TGTGCCAGTAGTATAGGCGAGCGGTCGGATGAGCAGTTCTTC. Translation gives CASSIGERSDEQFF.

This chain connects TRBV25-1 to TRBJ2-2; 7 bases are a match to TRBD1. V trimming: 6 bases; J trimming: 6 bases; junction bases outside the gene matches: 4. Per the germline V gene, CDR1 is MGHDK and CDR2 is SYGVNS. The CDR3 sequence is 13 residues long. The CDR3 sequence: CASSTGEAGELFF. The DNA of the CDR3 is TGTGCCAGCAGCACAGGGGAAGCCGGGGAGCTGTTTTTT.

This chain links TRBV7-9 with TRBJ2-1; maybe TRBD1 (5 bases). Germline loops: CDR1 SEHNR, CDR2 FQNEAQ (reference sequence). The CDR3 is 14 residues long. V lost 5 bases to trimming and J lost 6 bases, with 14 bases between them. CDR3 protein: CASSPRQSSNEQFF. The DNA for the CDR3 is TGTGCCAGCAGCCCTCGACAGAGTAGCAATGAGCAGTTCTTC.

The chain carries TRBV7-6 and TRBJ2-2, with 12 bases lining up with TRBD2. The CDR3 runs to 18 residues. Losses at the gene ends were 4 bases for V and 4 bases for J; bases not matched to a gene: 10. Germline lookup yields CDR1 SGHVS and CDR2 FNYEAQ. The CDR3 DNA reads as TGTGCCAGCAGCTGGAGGACTAGCGGGGAAGCAGGCACCGGGGAGCTGTTTTTT. Amino acid sequence: CASSWRTSGEAGTGELFF.

The chain joins TRBV7-6 to TRBJ2-1; TRBD1 matches at 10 bases. The CDR3 runs to 17 residues. CDR1 and CDR2 (germline): SGHVS, FNYEAQ. V lost 1 base to trimming and J lost 9 bases; unmatched junction nucleotides: 12. The CDR3 sequence is CASSLGPPGQGIFEQFF. CDR3 nucleotides: TGTGCCAGCAGCTTAGGCCCCCCGGGACAGGGGATCTTTGAGCAGTTCTTC.

The chain recombines TRBV5-1 with TRBJ2-2, with 8 bases matching TRBD2. From germline, CDR1 is SGHRS and CDR2 YFSETQ. V lost 5 bases, J lost 7 bases, and 7 bases stayed unmatched. This CDR3 is built from 14 residues. The CDR3 DNA follows: TGCGCCAGCAGTTCGGGACTAGTAGGCGGGGAGCTGTTTTTT. The encoded protein is CASSSGLVGGELFF.

The gene calls are TRBV4-2 and TRBJ2-1; 7 bases line up with TRBD2. Trimming took 4 bases from V and 0 from J; bases not matched to a gene: 9. The CDR3 loop spans 17 amino acids. The germline gives CDR1 LGHNA, CDR2 YNFKEQ. CDR3 in DNA: TGTGCCAGCAGCCCCTCGGGGCGGGGGAGCTCCTACAATGAGCAGTTCTTC. Protein product: CASSPSGRGSSYNEQFF.

The chain recombines TRBV7-6 with TRBJ1-3; D uncertain. Trimming pared 1 base from V and 2 bases from J, leaving 12 bases between. The CDR3 covers 16 residues. Germline lookup yields CDR1 SGHVS and CDR2 FNYEAQ. The CDR3 protein is CASSLDTRRAGNTIYF. In nucleotides, the CDR3 is TGTGCCAGCAGCTTAGATACAAGGAGGGCTGGAAACACCATATATTTT. The full variable domain, in which reference TRBV7-6 and TRBJ1-3 provide the parts outside the CDR3, is GAGVSQSPRYKVTKRGQDVALRCDPISGHVSLYWYRQALGQGPEFLTYFNYEAQQDKSGLPNDRFSAERPEGSISTLTIQRTEQRDSAMYRCASSLDTRRAGNTIYFGEGSWLTVV.

The chain carries TRBV7-2 and TRBJ2-7; tentative D call: TRBD1 (5 bases). Germline values: CDR1 SGHTA, CDR2 FQGNSA. The CDR3 length is 14 residues. V dropped 4 bases and J dropped 5 bases, with 15 bases sitting between them. The CDR3: CASSSRAGKHEQYF. The CDR3, as DNA: TGTGCCAGCAGCTCAAGGGCAGGGAAGCACGAGCAGTACTTC.

The chain uses TRBV7-9 and TRBJ1-3; 7 bases agree with TRBD1. Unmatched junction bases numbered 5, after V lost 5 bases and J lost 1 base. From germline, CDR1 is SEHNR and CDR2 FQNEAQ (reference sequence). This CDR3 has 15 amino acids. In DNA form, the CDR3 reads TGTGCCAGCAGCAAGGACAGGATTTCTGGAAACACCATATATTTT. Its protein product is CASSKDRISGNTIYF.

The chain employs TRBV2 and TRBJ1-2, with D possibly being TRBD1 (6 bases). V was shortened by 4 bases and J by 4 bases, with 10 bases between the two germline ends. From germline, CDR1 is SNHLY and CDR2 FYNNEI. The CDR3 consists of 13 residues. DNA of the CDR3: TGTGCCAGCAGTGTGGTGGGGGCCTATGGCTACACCTTC. This sequence encodes CASSVVGAYGYTF. The whole variable domain, remainder taken from reference TRBV2 and TRBJ1-2, is EPEVTQTPSHQVTQMGQEVILRCVPISNHLYFYWYRQILGQKVEFLVSFYNNEISEKSEIFDDQFSVERPDGSNFTLKIRSTKLEDSAMYFCASSVVGAYGYTFGSGTRLTVV.

This rearrangement joins TRBV18 to TRBJ2-7; weak D call: TRBD2 (5 bases). CDR3 length equals 17 residues. Germline lookup yields CDR1 KGHSH and CDR2 LQKENI. Trimming shortened V by 1 base and J by 7 bases, and 23 bases separated the two germline ends. The CDR3 loop reads CASSPRPTRVAGLEQYF. The CDR3 DNA reads as TGTGCCAGCTCACCACGGCCGACGCGCGTTGCGGGTTTGGAGCAGTACTTC.

The chain recombines TRBV25-1 with TRBJ1-1, with 7 bases fitting TRBD1. This CDR3 spans 16 amino acids. The germline V gene has CDR1 MGHDK and CDR2 SYGVNS. V trimming: 6 bases; J trimming: 4 bases; junction bases outside the gene matches: 14. CDR3 in amino acids: CASREPDRSGGTEAFF. The CDR3 coding sequence is TGTGCCAGCAGAGAACCGGACAGGTCAGGGGGCACTGAAGCTTTCTTT.

This CDR3 reads CASSRIIAGGPGELFF. DNA of the CDR3: TGTGCCAGCAGCAGAATCATAGCGGGGGGGCCCGGGGAGCTGTTTTTT. The gene calls are TRBV7-2 and TRBJ2-2; 11 bases map to TRBD2. This CDR3 region has 16 residues. V dropped 5 bases and J dropped 6; count of bases not matched to a gene: 8. The germline gives CDR1 SGHTA, CDR2 FQGNSA.

The sample holds one count of this clone. The CDR3 protein is CASPGTSDDELYNEQFF. The CDR3 region has the DNA TGTGCCAGCCCGGGGACTAGCGACGACGAGTTATACAATGAGCAGTTCTTC. V gene TRBV6-4 combines with J gene TRBJ2-1, with TRBD2 matching 10 bases. Germline V lookup: CDR1 MRHNA, CDR2 SNTAGT. This CDR3 contains 17 residues. With V trimmed by 8 bases and J by 4 bases, 14 bases remained unmatched.

The J gene is TRBJ2-3, the V gene TRBV7-7, with 9 bases fitting TRBD2. The V segment lost 2 bases and the J segment 5 bases; nucleotides outside the gene matches: 5. Germline loops: CDR1 SSHAT, CDR2 FNYEAQ (reference sequence). The length of the CDR3 is 15 residues. CDR3 sequence: CASSLTPTSGDTQYF. DNA of the CDR3: TGTGCCAGCAGCTTAACCCCGACTAGCGGAGATACGCAGTATTTT.

The chain employs TRBV29-1 and TRBJ2-2, with TRBD1 matching over 7 bases. Per the germline V gene, CDR1 is SQVTM and CDR2 is ANQGSEA. CDR3 size: 14 residues. V was clipped by 3 bases and J by 7 bases; unmatched bases: 8. The CDR3 protein is CSVELGQGVGELFF. In DNA form, the CDR3 reads TGCAGCGTTGAGTTAGGCCAGGGGGTCGGGGAGCTGTTTTTT.

The V gene is TRBV7-6, the J gene TRBJ2-1; TRBD2 agrees at 11 bases. This CDR3 spans 16 amino acids. J was trimmed by 1 base and V by 5 bases; bases with no gene match: 4. Germline V gives CDR1 SGHVS, CDR2 FNYEAQ. CDR3 in amino acids: CASSQRLAGSYNEQFF. DNA of the CDR3: TGTGCCAGCAGCCAGCGACTAGCGGGATCCTACAATGAGCAGTTCTTC.

The CDR3 reads CASRGGVGEQYF. The CDR3 nucleotides are TGTGCCAGCAGAGGAGGCGTGGGGGAGCAGTACTTC. The gene calls are TRBV6-5 and TRBJ2-7, with a weak D call TRBD2 (5 bases). Germline loops: CDR1 MNHEY, CDR2 SVGAGI. V lost 6 bases and J 7 bases, leaving 13 bases between the germline ends. The CDR3 is 12 residues long.

The genes are TRBV23-1 and TRBJ1-6; 8 nucleotides match TRBD1. TRBV23-1 is reported as an ORF; its role is uncertain. V dropped 3 bases and J dropped 4; count of bases not matched to a gene: 11. The CDR3 has 18 amino acids. In nucleotides, the CDR3 is TGCGCCAGCAGTCACCGGGACAGGTTTTTCCTTTATAATTCACCCCTCCACTTT. Encoded protein: CASSHRDRFFLYNSPLHF.

This clone came up once. V and J are TRBV19 and TRBJ2-6; TRBD1 might be the D (6 bases). CDR3 size: 15 residues. Trimming stripped 7 bases from V and 2 bases from J, with 12 bases between. CDR1 and CDR2 from the germline V gene are LNHDA and SQIVND (reference sequence). CDR3 loop: CASTIQGPGANVLTF. The CDR3 bases are TGTGCCAGTACCATACAGGGCCCTGGGGCCAACGTCCTGACTTTC.

This clone has at least ten counts. CDR3 in amino acids: CASSEAGLVSGEQYF. Here the CDR3 DNA reads TGTGCCAGCAGTGAGGCGGGACTAGTCAGCGGCGAGCAGTACTTC. The rearrangement joins TRBV2 to TRBJ2-7, with TRBD2 matching over 8 bases. CDR1 is SNHLY, CDR2 FYNNEI, per germline. V lost 3 bases to trimming and J lost 6 bases; unmatched junction nucleotides: 10. This CDR3 contains 15 residues.

The gene calls are TRBV4-2 and TRBJ2-7; TRBD2 is a possible D gene (5 bases). The CDR3 consists of 17 residues. V was pared by 4 bases and J by 0 bases, with 19 bases between. Per the germline V gene, CDR1 is LGHNA and CDR2 is YNFKEQ. The CDR3 nucleotides are TGTGCCAGCAGCCCAATCCGAGGGTCGACTCGCTCCTACGAGCAGTACTTC. It translates to CASSPIRGSTRSYEQYF.

The chain has TRBV5-6 and TRBJ2-6; D might be TRBD1 (5 bases). The CDR3 is 17 amino acids. The V gene lost 1 base and the J gene lost 4 bases, with 15 bases spanning the gap. Per the germline V gene, CDR1 is SGHDT and CDR2 is YYEEEE. The CDR3 sequence: CASSLLVGAGGANVLTF. CDR3 bases: TGTGCCAGCAGCTTGCTTGTAGGGGCAGGGGGGGCCAACGTCCTGACTTTC.